Listed below are T cell receptor beta chains from one sample, sequenced in a study of shared clonotypes between healthy human individuals. The assay was immunoSEQ multiplex PCR, and TCRdb's table has in-frame clones only and misses some. The table lists around 2.1 million clones, nearly 97% of them singletons, with roughly 0.13% in the top ten. The sequenced material came from naive CD4+ T cells sorted from blood. These receptors came from a man in his late teens or twenties in good health. Both conserved end residues are part of each CDR3. Fields, in order: J gene, CDR3 length, V gene, CDR3 protein.

TRBJ2-4	15	TRBV5-1	CASSLGGNDKNIQYF
TRBJ1-5	15	TRBV5-1	CASRATPGVNQPQHF
TRBJ2-7	13	TRBV7-9	CASSFQGSYEQYF
TRBJ2-2	14	TRBV7-2	CASSLTGYTGELFF
TRBJ2-2	16	TRBV7-8	CASSSRSGLNTGELFF
TRBJ2-7	16	TRBV21-1	CASNPGKRQGIYEQYF
TRBJ2-7	16	TRBV6-6	CASRPSTSGRSYEQYF
TRBJ1-1	15	TRBV19	CASSPGGTGAHEAFF
TRBJ2-7	13	TRBV15	CATSFLQGDEQYF
TRBJ2-6	15	TRBV5-1	CASSVQGAGANVLTF
TRBJ1-5	15	TRBV30	CAWSVPRKSDQPQHF
TRBJ2-5	15	TRBV6-5	CASSRTSGGSGTQYF
TRBJ1-6	16	TRBV6-5	CASSYSSGSYNSPLHF
TRBJ1-2	15	TRBV28	CASSSRRDGNYGYTF
TRBJ2-5	11	TRBV2	CATSSVETQYF
TRBJ1-6	15	TRBV6-5	CASKKQGSYNSPLHF
TRBJ2-1	16	TRBV4-1	CASSQDLGAIYNEQFF
TRBJ2-5	14	TRBV29-1	CSVVGRVTQETQYF
TRBJ1-2	16	TRBV7-8	CASSWAGTGEIYGYTF
TRBJ2-3	15	TRBV5-1	CASRVGLARSDTQYF
TRBJ2-1	16	TRBV5-4	CASSAGTASSYNEQFF
TRBJ2-5	14	TRBV2	CASSGQGLGETQYF
TRBJ1-2	13	TRBV9	CASSPRTGYGYTF
TRBJ1-2	15	TRBV30	CAWIPGNPSNYGYTF
TRBJ1-5	13	TRBV30	CAWSPRGNQPQHF
TRBJ2-1	16	TRBV4-2	CASSQEAGGLGNEQFF